The next 27 T cell receptor beta chains were all read from a single sample in a study of shared clonotypes between healthy human individuals. This table comes from immunoSEQ multiplex PCR, and its TCRdb copy is limited to in-frame clones, with some not included. The sample lists roughly 2,500,000 clones, 80% to 95% occurring once. Source material: naive CD4+ T cells from PBMCs. The subset was: CD45RA+ positively selected. These receptors were obtained from a man aged 18 to 35 in good health. Some clones in this sample may be carry-over from other donors' samples.

The chain carries TRBV20-1 and TRBJ2-5, with D possibly TRBD1 on 5 matching bases. The J call could be wrong; TRBJ2-7 is a better fit for the DNA end. Germline V gene sequence: CDR1 DFQATT, CDR2 SNEGSKA (reference sequence). The length of the CDR3 is 11 residues. CDR3 nucleotide sequence: TGCAGTGCTAGAGCCACAGGCGAGCAGTACTTC. Its translation is CSARATGEQYF.

The rearrangement links TRBV7-8 to TRBJ2-1; TRBD2 aligns across 9 bases. Germline V gives CDR1 SGHVS, CDR2 FQNEAQ. Unmatched junction bases numbered 6, after V lost 3 bases and J lost 3 bases. The CDR3 runs 16 residues. The CDR3 sequence: CASSLPLAGFYNEQFF. Written as DNA, the CDR3 is TGTGCCAGCAGCTTGCCCCTAGCGGGGTTCTACAATGAGCAGTTCTTC.

Details on this clone: An end of the junction does not agree with germline; a read error may underlie this. The V call is TRBV28, the J call TRBJ2-5; D ambiguous. The CDR3 consists of 12 residues. CDR1 is MDHEN and CDR2 is SYDVKM in the germline V gene. The CDR3 protein is CASSLVQGTQYF. CDR3 in DNA: TGTGCCAGCAGTTTAGTTCAAGGGACCCAGTACTTC.

Comments on this clone: Within the sample, other DNA sequences also encode this same CDR3. The gene calls are TRBV7-6 and TRBJ2-1; perhaps TRBD2 as D (5 bases). The CDR3 is 14 amino acids. CDR1 and CDR2 from the germline V gene are SGHVS and FNYEAQ. With 1 base removed from V and 5 bases from J, the gap between germline ends came to 9 bases. The CDR3 loop is CASSLGLADNEQFF. The DNA of the CDR3 is TGTGCCAGCAGCTTAGGCCTAGCAGACAATGAGCAGTTCTTC.

The V call is TRBV10-1, the J call TRBJ2-3, with a tentative D call TRBD1 (7 bases). Between the trimmed V and J ends, which lost 2 bases and 3 bases, there was a span of 12 bases. This CDR3 has 15 amino acids. The germline gives CDR1 WNHNN, CDR2 SYGVQD (reference sequence). The CDR3 region is CASSESQGGTDTQYF. The CDR3 DNA reads as TGCGCCAGCAGTGAGAGCCAGGGGGGTACAGATACGCAGTATTTT.

The chain recombines TRBV19 with TRBJ2-1, with 9 bases aligning to TRBD1. This CDR3 spans 14 amino acids. Germline V CDR1 and CDR2: LNHDA, SQIVND (reference sequence). J was trimmed by 7 bases and V by 5 bases; bases with no gene match: 6. This CDR3 is CASSGTGLGNEQFF. DNA of the CDR3: TGTGCCAGTAGTGGGACAGGGCTCGGAAATGAGCAGTTCTTC.

The chain's CDR3 is CSGTQNEQYF. The CDR3 DNA reads TGCTCCGGGACACAGAACGAGCAGTACTTC. The chain is built from TRBV20-1 and TRBJ2-7; maybe TRBD1 (6 bases). Germline V CDR1 and CDR2: DFQATT, SNEGSKA (reference sequence). The CDR3 loop spans 10 amino acids.

The chain employs TRBV7-3 and TRBJ2-3; D tentatively reads TRBD1 or TRBD2 (5 bases each). V was pared by 5 bases and J by 6 bases, with 12 bases between. This CDR3 is built from 13 residues. The germline V gene has CDR1 SGHTA and CDR2 FQGTGA. The CDR3 protein is CASSPGRVDTQYF. CDR3 nucleotides: TGTGCCAGCAGCCCGGGACGGGTCGATACGCAGTATTTT.

The chain employs TRBV28 and TRBJ2-3; 8 bases align to TRBD2. V dropped 4 bases and J dropped 0; count of bases not matched to a gene: 9. This CDR3 region has 17 residues. Per the germline V gene, CDR1 is MDHEN and CDR2 is SYDVKM. The CDR3 region is CASSSGLVSGSTDTQYF. CDR3 coding DNA: TGTGCCAGCAGTTCGGGACTAGTGAGCGGTAGCACAGATACGCAGTATTTT.

On this clone itself: Since a much larger clone is just one base distant, this may be a read error. Within the sample, other DNA sequences also encode this same CDR3. V gene TRBV7-8 combines with J gene TRBJ1-1, with D hard to call. This CDR3 comprises 13 residues. From germline, CDR1 is SGHVS and CDR2 FQNEAQ. V lost 1 base, J lost 1 base, and 4 bases lay in between. CDR3 protein: CASSLVGNTEAFF. Here the CDR3 DNA reads TGTGCCAGCAGCTTAGTGGGGAACACTGAAGCTTTCTTT.

The chain joins TRBV7-2 to TRBJ2-7; TRBD2 matches 9 bases. The CDR3 is 17 residues long. The V gene's germline CDR1 is SGHTA and CDR2 FQGNSA. Trimming at V came to 1 base and at J to 2 bases, leaving 9 bases not matched to a gene. The CDR3 reads CASSLEWREGPPYEQYF. The CDR3 nucleotides are TGTGCCAGCAGCTTAGAGTGGCGGGAGGGGCCCCCCTACGAGCAGTACTTC.

The V gene is TRBV6-4, the J gene TRBJ2-2; 10 nucleotides align to TRBD1. Germline V gene sequence: CDR1 MRHNA, CDR2 SNTAGT. This CDR3 is 15 amino acids long. Trimming removed 6 bases from V and 3 bases from J; junction bases left unmatched: 4. The CDR3 sequence is CASREGTGDTGELFF. The CDR3 bases are TGTGCCAGCAGAGAGGGGACAGGGGACACCGGGGAGCTGTTTTTT.

The CDR3 nucleotides are TGTGCCATCAGTGGAGGACAGGGGGTGTACGATGAGCAGTTCTTC. Translated, it gives CAISGGQGVYDEQFF. The V call is TRBV10-3, the J call TRBJ2-1, with TRBD1 matching 10 bases. The CDR3 totals 15 residues. V was clipped by 4 bases and J by 8 bases; unmatched bases: 8. Per germline, CDR1 ENHRY and CDR2 SYGVKD.

CDR3 bases: TGTGCCAGCAGTTTATTGGGACGGACGCGGGATACGCAGTATTTT. Protein: CASSLLGRTRDTQYF. V is TRBV28 and J is TRBJ2-3; tentatively, D is TRBD1 or TRBD2 (5 bases each). Per the germline V gene, CDR1 is MDHEN and CDR2 is SYDVKM. V was clipped by 1 base and J by 6 bases, with 14 bases between them. The CDR3 runs 15 residues.

This clone was observed once. The chain has TRBV6-1 and TRBJ1-1, with D unclear. Germline CDR1 is MNHNS and CDR2 is SASEGT. V dropped 1 base and J dropped 0 bases, with 6 bases sitting between them. This CDR3 region has 14 residues. This CDR3 reads CASSEDRLNTEAFF. The DNA for the CDR3 is TGTGCCAGCAGTGAAGACAGACTGAACACTGAAGCTTTCTTT.

This chain uses TRBV5-1 with TRBJ2-7; the D gene is possibly TRBD2 (6 bases). Germline-derived CDR1 and CDR2 are SGHRS and YFSETQ. Trimming pared 0 bases from V and 0 bases from J, leaving 10 bases between. The CDR3 covers 15 residues. The CDR3 loop reads CASSLAGDPSYEQYF. In nucleotides, the CDR3 is TGCGCCAGCAGCTTGGCGGGGGACCCCTCCTACGAGCAGTACTTC.

There are a few counts of this clone. The chain has TRBV7-9 and TRBJ2-5; weak D call: TRBD2 (6 bases). The J call is in doubt because the DNA end fits TRBJ2-7 better. The germline V gene has CDR1 SEHNR and CDR2 FQNEAQ (reference sequence). The CDR3 is 14 amino acids. In DNA, the CDR3 is TGTGCCAGCAGCTCCCGACAGACTAGCTACGAGCAGTACTTC. The encoded protein is CASSSRQTSYEQYF.

The chain carries TRBV5-1 and TRBJ1-3; D unclear. In germline, CDR1 is SGHRS, CDR2 YFSETQ. Trimming shortened V by 3 bases and J by 0 bases, and 10 bases separated the two germline ends. The CDR3 covers 15 residues. This chain's CDR3 is CASSSGEISGNTIYF. For the CDR3, the DNA is TGCGCCAGCAGCTCGGGCGAGATCTCTGGAAACACCATATATTTT.

The chain combines TRBV13 with TRBJ1-5; unclear D gene. V was shortened by 3 bases and J by 4 bases, with 4 bases between the two germline ends. Germline CDR1 and CDR2: PRHDT and FYEKMQ (reference sequence). This CDR3 spans 12 amino acids. As DNA, the CDR3 is TGTGCCAGCAGCTTTCAAAATCAGCCCCAGCATTTT. Translation: CASSFQNQPQHF. Together with reference TRBV13 and TRBJ1-5, the CDR3 gives the full variable domain: AAGVIQSPRHLIKEKRETATLKCYPIPRHDTVYWYQQGPGQDPQFLISFYEKMQSDKGSIPDRFSAQQFSDYHSELNMSSLELGDSALYFCASSFQNQPQHFGDGTRLSIL.

The rearrangement joins TRBV30 to TRBJ1-6; D not certain. The CDR3 spans 16 residues. Trimming stripped 1 base from V and 5 bases from J, with 15 bases between. Germline CDR1 is GTSNPN and CDR2 is SVGIG (reference sequence). As DNA, the CDR3 is TGTGCCTGGAGTGCCGGACTCGTTACAAATAATTCACCCCTCCACTTT. Translation: CAWSAGLVTNNSPLHF.

The gene calls are TRBV28 and TRBJ2-2; D perhaps matches TRBD1 (6 bases). Germline V CDR1 and CDR2: MDHEN, SYDVKM. The CDR3 has 18 residues. V dropped 2 bases and J dropped 3 bases, with 19 bases sitting between them. The CDR3: CASSLRFLGARDTGELFF. CDR3 coding DNA: TGTGCCAGCAGTTTACGGTTTCTGGGGGCTAGGGACACCGGGGAGCTGTTTTTT.

CDR3 in amino acids: CATSREPHEETQYF. CDR3 coding DNA: TGTGCCACCAGCAGAGAGCCGCACGAAGAGACCCAGTACTTC. This chain connects TRBV15 to TRBJ2-5; D unclear. This CDR3 region has 14 residues. CDR1 is LNHNV and CDR2 is YYDKDF in the germline V gene (reference sequence). Trimming took 0 bases from V and 3 from J, leaving 8 bases between them. Complete variable domain (other parts from reference TRBV15 and TRBJ2-5): DAMVIQNPRYQVTQFGKPVTLSCSQTLNHNVMYWYQQKSSQAPKLLFHYYDKDFNNEADTPDNFQSRRPNTSFCFLDIRSPGLGDTAMYLCATSREPHEETQYFGPGTRLLVL.

The V call is TRBV7-2, the J call TRBJ1-2; D is uncertain. In germline, CDR1 is SGHTA, CDR2 FQGNSA. Between the trimmed V and J ends, which lost 1 base and 0 bases, there was a span of 15 bases. The CDR3 has 17 amino acids. The CDR3, as DNA: TGTGCCAGCAGCTTAGTCCGGGGAAGGAACTCTAACTATGGCTACACCTTC. Its protein is CASSLVRGRNSNYGYTF.

The chain employs TRBV7-2 and TRBJ2-5, with TRBD1 matching over 9 bases. CDR3 length equals 13 residues. V gave up 5 bases and J gave up 5 bases; unmatched junction bases: 3. CDR1 SGHTA and CDR2 FQGNSA come from the germline V gene. The CDR3 protein is CASSKGQGETQYF. CDR3 coding DNA: TGTGCCAGCAGCAAAGGACAGGGGGAGACCCAGTACTTC.

As for this clone: Other DNA sequences in the same sample also yield this CDR3. The genes are TRBV7-2 and TRBJ2-7; TRBD1 is a possible D gene (5 bases). V was cut by 5 bases and J by 0 bases, with 14 bases left in between. The CDR3 loop spans 15 amino acids. The germline gives CDR1 SGHTA, CDR2 FQGNSA. CDR3 residues: CASSLLGPSSYEQYF. DNA of the CDR3: TGTGCCAGCAGCCTCCTGGGGCCAAGCTCCTACGAGCAGTACTTC.

The chain employs TRBV15 and TRBJ2-6; D remains ambiguous. Germline assignment: CDR1 LNHNV and CDR2 YYDKDF (reference sequence). The V gene lost 1 base and the J gene lost 2 bases, with 12 bases spanning the gap. The CDR3 is 17 amino acids. This CDR3 reads CATSRGVIRAGANVLTF. The CDR3 region has the DNA TGTGCCACCAGCAGAGGGGTTATAAGGGCTGGGGCCAACGTCCTGACTTTC.

The J gene is TRBJ1-2, the V gene TRBV7-9; TRBD1 aligns across 8 bases. The CDR3 consists of 14 residues. Unmatched junction bases numbered 7, after V lost 5 bases and J lost 5 bases. Per the germline V gene, CDR1 is SEHNR and CDR2 is FQNEAQ (reference sequence). CDR3 region: CASSLQGARYGYTF. The DNA for the CDR3 is TGTGCCAGCAGCCTTCAGGGGGCCAGGTATGGCTACACCTTC.